This T cell receptor beta chain was retrieved from a study of immune evolution from preneoplasia to lung adenocarcinoma. The study's findings and limits: Normal lung had the highest top T cell clone frequencies.

This table comes from immunoSEQ multiplex PCR, and its TCRdb copy is limited to in-frame clones, with some not included. The sample has about 4,600 clones; approximately 85% are singletons. A word on this clone: Its antigen is unidentified.

Patients had resection in Japan or China between about 2014 and 2018. H&E slides confirmed each diagnosis, reviewed by two pathologists independently. The sequenced sample was FFPE invasive lung adenocarcinoma tissue. The sequence came from a person aged 45 to 59 with lung adenocarcinoma.

As DNA, the CDR3 is TGCGCCAGCAGTCAATCTGAAGGGGGCTACACCTTC. It yields the protein CASSQSEGGYTF. The chain combines TRBV23-1 with TRBJ1-2; D is ambiguous. TRBV23-1 is annotated as an ORF whose role is uncertain. V lost 0 bases and J lost 8, with 7 bases in between. The CDR3 spans 12 residues.